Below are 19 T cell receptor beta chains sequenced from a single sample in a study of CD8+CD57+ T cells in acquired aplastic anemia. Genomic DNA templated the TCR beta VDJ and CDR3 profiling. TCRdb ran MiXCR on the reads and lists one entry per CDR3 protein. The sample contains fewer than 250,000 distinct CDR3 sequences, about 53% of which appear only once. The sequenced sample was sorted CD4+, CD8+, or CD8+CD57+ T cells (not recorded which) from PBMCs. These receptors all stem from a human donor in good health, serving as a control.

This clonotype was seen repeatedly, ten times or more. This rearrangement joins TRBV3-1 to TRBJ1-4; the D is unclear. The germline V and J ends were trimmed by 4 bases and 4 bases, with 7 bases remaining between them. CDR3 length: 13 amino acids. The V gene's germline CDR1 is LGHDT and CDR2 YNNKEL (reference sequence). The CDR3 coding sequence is TGTGCCAGCAGCCCCTCGGGTAATGAAAAACTGTTTTTT. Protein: CASSPSGNEKLFF.

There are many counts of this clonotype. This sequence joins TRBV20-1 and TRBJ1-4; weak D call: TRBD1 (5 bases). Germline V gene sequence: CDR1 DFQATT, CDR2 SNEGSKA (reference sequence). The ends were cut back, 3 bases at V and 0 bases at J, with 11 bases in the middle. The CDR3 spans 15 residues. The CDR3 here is CSARTDPATNEKLFF. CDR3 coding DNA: TGCAGTGCTAGGACAGATCCTGCAACTAATGAAAAACTGTTTTTT.

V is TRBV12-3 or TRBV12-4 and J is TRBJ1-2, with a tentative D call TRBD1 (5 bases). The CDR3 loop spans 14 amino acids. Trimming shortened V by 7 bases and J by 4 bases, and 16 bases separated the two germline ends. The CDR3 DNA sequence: TGTGCCAGCACCAACTACCGCGGGACCTATGGCTACACCTTC. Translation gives CASTNYRGTYGYTF.

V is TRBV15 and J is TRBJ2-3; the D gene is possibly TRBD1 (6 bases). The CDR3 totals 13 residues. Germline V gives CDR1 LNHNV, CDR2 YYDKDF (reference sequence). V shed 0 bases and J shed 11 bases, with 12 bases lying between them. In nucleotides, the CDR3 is TGTGCCACCAGCAGAGATGGGACAAGTATGCAGTATTTT. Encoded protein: CATSRDGTSMQYF.

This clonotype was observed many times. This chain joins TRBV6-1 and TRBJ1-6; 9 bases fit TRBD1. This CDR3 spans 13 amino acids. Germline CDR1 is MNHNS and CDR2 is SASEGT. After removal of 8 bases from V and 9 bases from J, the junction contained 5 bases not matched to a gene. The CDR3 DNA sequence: TGTGCCAGCGGCGGACAGGGGAGTTCACCCCTCCACTTT. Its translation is CASGGQGSSPLHF.

CDR3 DNA: TGTGCCAGCAGGGTTGACGGCTACACCTTC. This gives the protein CASRVDGYTF. V usage is TRBV2 and J usage is TRBJ1-2; D gene ambiguous. The length of the CDR3 is 10 residues. Looked up from germline, CDR1 is SNHLY and CDR2 is FYNNEI. Between the trimmed V and J ends, which lost 6 bases and 8 bases, there was a span of 7 bases.

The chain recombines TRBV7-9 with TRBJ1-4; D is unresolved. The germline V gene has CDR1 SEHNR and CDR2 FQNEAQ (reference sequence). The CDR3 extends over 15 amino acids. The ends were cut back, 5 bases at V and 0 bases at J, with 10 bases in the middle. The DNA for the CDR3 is TGTGCCAGCAGCATTGGCTCAGCAACTAATGAAAAACTGTTTTTT. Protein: CASSIGSATNEKLFF.

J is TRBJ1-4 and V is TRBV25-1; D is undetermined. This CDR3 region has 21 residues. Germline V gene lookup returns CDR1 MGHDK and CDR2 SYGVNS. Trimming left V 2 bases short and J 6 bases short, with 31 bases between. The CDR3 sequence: CASSEAGSGVEGNTIYEKLFF. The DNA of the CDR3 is TGTGCCAGCAGTGAAGCGGGTTCAGGAGTGGAAGGAAACACCATATATGAAAAACTGTTTTTT.

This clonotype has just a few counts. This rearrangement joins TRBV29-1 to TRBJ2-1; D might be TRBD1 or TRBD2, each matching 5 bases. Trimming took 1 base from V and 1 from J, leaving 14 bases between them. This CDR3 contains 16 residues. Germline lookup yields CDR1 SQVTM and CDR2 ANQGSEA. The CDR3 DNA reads TGCAGCGTTGAAGTGCCCTGGGGACGGTCCTACAATGAGCAGTTCTTC. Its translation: CSVEVPWGRSYNEQFF.

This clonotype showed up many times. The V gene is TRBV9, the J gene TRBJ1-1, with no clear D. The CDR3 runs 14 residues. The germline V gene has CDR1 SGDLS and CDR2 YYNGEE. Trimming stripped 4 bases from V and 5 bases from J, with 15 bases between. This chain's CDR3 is CASSPQRLGTEAFF. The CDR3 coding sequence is TGTGCCAGCAGCCCCCAAAGGCTGGGGACTGAAGCTTTCTTT.

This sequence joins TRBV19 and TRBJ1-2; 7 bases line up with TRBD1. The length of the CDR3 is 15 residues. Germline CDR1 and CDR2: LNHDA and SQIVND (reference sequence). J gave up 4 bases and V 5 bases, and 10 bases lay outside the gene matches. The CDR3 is CASSPRQGLPYGYTF. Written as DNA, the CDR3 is TGTGCCAGTAGTCCCCGACAGGGACTACCCTATGGCTACACCTTC. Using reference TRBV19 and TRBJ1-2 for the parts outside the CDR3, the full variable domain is DGGITQSPKYLFRKEGQNVTLSCEQNLNHDAMYWYRQDPGQGLRLIYYSQIVNDFQKGDIAEGYSVSREKKESFPLTVTSAQKNPTAFYLCASSPRQGLPYGYTFGSGTRLTVV.

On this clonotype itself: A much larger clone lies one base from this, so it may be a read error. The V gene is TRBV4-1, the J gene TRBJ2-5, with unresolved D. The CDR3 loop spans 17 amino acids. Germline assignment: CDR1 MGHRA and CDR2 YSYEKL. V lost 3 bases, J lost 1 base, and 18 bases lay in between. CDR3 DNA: TGCGCCAGCAGCCACGGGCCGGCGACGGACGTCCAAGAGACCCAGTACTTC. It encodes CASSHGPATDVQETQYF.

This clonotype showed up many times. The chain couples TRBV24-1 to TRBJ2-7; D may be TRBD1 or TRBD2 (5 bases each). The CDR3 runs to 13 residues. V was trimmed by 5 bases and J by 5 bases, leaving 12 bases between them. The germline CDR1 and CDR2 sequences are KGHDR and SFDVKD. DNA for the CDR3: TGTGCCACCAGTGGGGGGAGCGGCGACGAGCAGTACTTC. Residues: CATSGGSGDEQYF.

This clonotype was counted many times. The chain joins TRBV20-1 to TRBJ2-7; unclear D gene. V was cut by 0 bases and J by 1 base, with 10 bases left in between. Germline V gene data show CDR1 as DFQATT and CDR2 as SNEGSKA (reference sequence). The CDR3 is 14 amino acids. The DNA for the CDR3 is TGCAGTGCTAGAGATTCTGGCTTTTCCTACGAGCAGTACTTC. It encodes CSARDSGFSYEQYF.

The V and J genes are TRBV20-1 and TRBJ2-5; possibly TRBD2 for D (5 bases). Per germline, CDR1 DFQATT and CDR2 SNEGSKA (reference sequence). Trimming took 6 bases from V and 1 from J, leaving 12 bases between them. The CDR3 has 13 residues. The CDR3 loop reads CSAQRRIQETQYF. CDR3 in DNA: TGCAGTGCACAGCGGCGGATCCAAGAGACCCAGTACTTC.

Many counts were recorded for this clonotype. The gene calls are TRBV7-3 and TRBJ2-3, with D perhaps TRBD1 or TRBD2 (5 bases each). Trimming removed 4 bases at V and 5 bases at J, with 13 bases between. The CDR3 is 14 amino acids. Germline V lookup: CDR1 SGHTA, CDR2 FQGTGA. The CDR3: CASSSGLGVDTQYF. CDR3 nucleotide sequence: TGTGCCAGCAGCTCGGGGTTAGGGGTAGATACGCAGTATTTT.

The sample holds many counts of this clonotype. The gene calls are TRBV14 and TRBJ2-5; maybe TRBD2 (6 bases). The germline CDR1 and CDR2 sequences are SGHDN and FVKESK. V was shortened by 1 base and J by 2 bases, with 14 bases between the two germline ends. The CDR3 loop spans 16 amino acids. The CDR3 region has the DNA TGTGCCAGCAGCCAAGTTATCGGGGGTCATCAAGAGACCCAGTACTTC. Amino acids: CASSQVIGGHQETQYF. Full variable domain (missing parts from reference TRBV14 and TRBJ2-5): EAGVTQFPSHSVIEKGQTVTLRCDPISGHDNLYWYRRVMGKEIKFLLHFVKESKQDESGMPNNRFLAERTGGTYSTLKVQPAELEDSGVYFCASSQVIGGHQETQYFGPGTRLLVL.

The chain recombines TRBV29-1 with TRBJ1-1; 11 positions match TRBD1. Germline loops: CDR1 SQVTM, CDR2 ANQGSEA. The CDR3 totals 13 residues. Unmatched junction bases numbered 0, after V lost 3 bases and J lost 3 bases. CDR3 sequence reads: CSVEGQGDTEAFF. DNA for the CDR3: TGCAGCGTTGAGGGACAGGGGGACACTGAAGCTTTCTTT.

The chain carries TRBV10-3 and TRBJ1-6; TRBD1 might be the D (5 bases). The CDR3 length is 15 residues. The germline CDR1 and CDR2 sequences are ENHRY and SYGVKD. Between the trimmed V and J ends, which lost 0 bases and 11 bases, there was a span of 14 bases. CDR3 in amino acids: CAISESTGPPTPLHF. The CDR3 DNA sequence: TGTGCCATCAGTGAGTCCACAGGCCCTCCGACACCCCTCCACTTT.